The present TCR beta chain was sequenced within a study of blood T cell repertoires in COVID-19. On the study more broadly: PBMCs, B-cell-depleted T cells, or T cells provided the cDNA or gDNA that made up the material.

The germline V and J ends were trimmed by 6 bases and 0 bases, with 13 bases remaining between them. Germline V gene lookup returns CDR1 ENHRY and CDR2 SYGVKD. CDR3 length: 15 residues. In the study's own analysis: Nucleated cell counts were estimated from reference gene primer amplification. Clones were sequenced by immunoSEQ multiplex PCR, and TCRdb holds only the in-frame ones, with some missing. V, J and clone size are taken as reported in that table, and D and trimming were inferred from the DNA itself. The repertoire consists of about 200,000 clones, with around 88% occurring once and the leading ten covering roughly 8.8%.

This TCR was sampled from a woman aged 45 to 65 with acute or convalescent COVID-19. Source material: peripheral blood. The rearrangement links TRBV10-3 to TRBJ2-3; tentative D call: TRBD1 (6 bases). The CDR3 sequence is CAIRQGVSSTDTQYF. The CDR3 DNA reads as TGTGCCATCAGACAGGGTGTTTCTAGCACAGATACGCAGTATTTT.